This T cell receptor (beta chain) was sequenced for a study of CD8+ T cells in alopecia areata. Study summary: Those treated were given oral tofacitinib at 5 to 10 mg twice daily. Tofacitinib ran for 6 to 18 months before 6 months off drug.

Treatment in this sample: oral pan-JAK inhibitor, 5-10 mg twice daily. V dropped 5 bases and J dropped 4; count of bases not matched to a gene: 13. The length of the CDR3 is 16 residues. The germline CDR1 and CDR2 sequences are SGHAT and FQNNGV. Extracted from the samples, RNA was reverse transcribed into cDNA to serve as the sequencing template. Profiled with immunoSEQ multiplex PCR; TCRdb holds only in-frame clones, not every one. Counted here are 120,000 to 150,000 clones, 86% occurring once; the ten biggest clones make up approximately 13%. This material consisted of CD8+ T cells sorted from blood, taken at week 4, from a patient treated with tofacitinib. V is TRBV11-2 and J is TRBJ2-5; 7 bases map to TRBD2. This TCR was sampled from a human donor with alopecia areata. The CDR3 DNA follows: TGTGCCAGCAGCCGGAATTGGGGGGGAGGAGGAGAGACCCAGTACTTC. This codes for CASSRNWGGGGETQYF.